This T cell receptor (beta chain) was retrieved from a study of shared clonotypes between healthy human individuals. CDR3 length: 17 residues. Trimming cost V 4 bases and J 5 bases, with 23 bases left between them. CDR1 and CDR2 (germline): LGHNT, FRNRAP. Unsorted PBMC DNA underwent sequencing on ten immunoSEQ deep assay plates. TCRdb's table, derived via immunoSEQ multiplex PCR, lists solely in-frame clones and lacks some. The table records about 470,000 clones, roughly 83% of them present only once. This TCR was sampled from a woman in her 40s in good health. Some clones in this sample may be carry-over from other donors' samples. Sample: PBMCs. The chain uses TRBV12-5 and TRBJ2-5; D might be TRBD1 or TRBD2, each matching 5 bases. The CDR3 nucleotides are TGTGCTAGTGGTTCTCGCCCCAGGGAAGCCCCGGGGGAGACCCAGTACTTC. Translating it yields CASGSRPREAPGETQYF.